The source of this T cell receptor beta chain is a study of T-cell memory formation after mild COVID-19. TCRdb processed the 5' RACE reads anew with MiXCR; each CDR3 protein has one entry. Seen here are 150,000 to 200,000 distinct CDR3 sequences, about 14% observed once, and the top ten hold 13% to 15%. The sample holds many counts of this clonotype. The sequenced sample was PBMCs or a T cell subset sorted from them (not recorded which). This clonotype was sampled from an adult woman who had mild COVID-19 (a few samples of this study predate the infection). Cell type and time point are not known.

As DNA, the CDR3 is TGCGCCAGCAGGTTTGGGGACTCCTCGACAGATACGCAGTATTTT. It yields the protein CASRFGDSSTDTQYF. The chain joins TRBV5-1 to TRBJ2-3, with D perhaps matching TRBD2 (6 bases). The CDR3 extends over 15 amino acids. The V end was cut by 5 bases, the J end by 3 bases, with 16 bases between. Germline-derived CDR1 and CDR2 are SGHRS and YFSETQ.